This T cell receptor beta chain emerged from a study of shared clonotypes between healthy human individuals. Study-level points and caveats: Clonotypes that were shared across a handful of donors made up about 5.1% of naive CD4 clonotypes. Represented diversity (both genetic and exposure-history) was limited by the small number of donors. A generally larger estimated richness was seen in naive subsets than in memory subsets.

Naive CD8 cells lacked CD45RO and underwent positive selection for CCR7, leaving out terminally differentiated effector memory CD45RA+ cells. The germline CDR1 and CDR2 sequences are SGHDN and FVKESK. Trimming at V came to 4 bases and at J to 6 bases, leaving 8 bases not matched to a gene. The CDR3 is 16 amino acids. This clone was recorded once. The antigen is not known. TCRdb keeps only in-frame clones here, not all; method: immunoSEQ multiplex PCR. In the table there are about 2 million clones, about 95% of which are singletons. The specimen was naive CD8+ T cells sorted from blood. The V gene is TRBV14, the J gene TRBJ2-1; 11 bases align to TRBD1. This sequence was found in a man between 18 and 35 years old in good health. CDR3: CASSPPGQGAPNEQFF. The CDR3 coding sequence is TGTGCCAGCAGCCCGCCCGGACAGGGGGCGCCCAATGAGCAGTTCTTC. Full variable domain (outside the CDR3, taken from reference TRBV14 and TRBJ2-1): EAGVTQFPSHSVIEKGQTVTLRCDPISGHDNLYWYRRVMGKEIKFLLHFVKESKQDESGMPNNRFLAERTGGTYSTLKVQPAELEDSGVYFCASSPPGQGAPNEQFFGPGTRLTVL.